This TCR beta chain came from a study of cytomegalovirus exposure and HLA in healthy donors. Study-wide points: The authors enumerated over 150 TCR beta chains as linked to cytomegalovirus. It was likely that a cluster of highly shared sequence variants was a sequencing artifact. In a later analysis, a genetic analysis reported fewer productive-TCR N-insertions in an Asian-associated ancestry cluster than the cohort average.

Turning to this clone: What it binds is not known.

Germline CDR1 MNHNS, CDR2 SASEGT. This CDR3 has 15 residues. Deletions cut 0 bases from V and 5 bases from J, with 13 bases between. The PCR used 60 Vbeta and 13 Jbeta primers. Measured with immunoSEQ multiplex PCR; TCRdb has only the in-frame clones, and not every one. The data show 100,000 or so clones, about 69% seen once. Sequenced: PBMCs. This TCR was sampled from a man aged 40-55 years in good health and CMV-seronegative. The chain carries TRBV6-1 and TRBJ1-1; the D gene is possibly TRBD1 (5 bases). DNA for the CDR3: TGTGCCAGCAGTGAAGCTACAGGTGGTTGGACTGAAGCTTTCTTT. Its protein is CASSEATGGWTEAFF.